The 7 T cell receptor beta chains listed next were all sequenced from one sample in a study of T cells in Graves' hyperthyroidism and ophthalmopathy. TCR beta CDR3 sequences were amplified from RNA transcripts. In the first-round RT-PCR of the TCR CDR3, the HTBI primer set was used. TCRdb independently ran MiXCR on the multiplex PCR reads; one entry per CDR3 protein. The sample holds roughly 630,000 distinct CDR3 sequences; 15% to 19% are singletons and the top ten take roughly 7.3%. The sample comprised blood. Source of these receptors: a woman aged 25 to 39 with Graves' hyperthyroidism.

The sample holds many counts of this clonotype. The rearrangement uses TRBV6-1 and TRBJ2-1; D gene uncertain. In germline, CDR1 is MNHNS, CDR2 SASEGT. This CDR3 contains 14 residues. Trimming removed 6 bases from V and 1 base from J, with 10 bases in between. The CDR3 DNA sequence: TGTGCCAGCAGCATTCAACGTTCCTACAATGAGCAGTTCTTC. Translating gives CASSIQRSYNEQFF.

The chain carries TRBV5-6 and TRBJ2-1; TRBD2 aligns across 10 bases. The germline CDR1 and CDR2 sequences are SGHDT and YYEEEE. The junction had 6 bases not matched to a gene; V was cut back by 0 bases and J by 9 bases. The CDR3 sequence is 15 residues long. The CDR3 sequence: CASSLEASGSIEQFF. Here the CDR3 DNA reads TGTGCCAGCAGCTTGGAGGCTAGCGGGAGTATTGAGCAGTTCTTC.

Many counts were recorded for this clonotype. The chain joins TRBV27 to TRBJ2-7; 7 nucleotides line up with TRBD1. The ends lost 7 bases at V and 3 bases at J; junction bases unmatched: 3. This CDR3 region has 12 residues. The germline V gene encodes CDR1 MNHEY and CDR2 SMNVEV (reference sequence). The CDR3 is CASMSGGYEQYF. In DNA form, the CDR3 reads TGTGCCAGCATGTCAGGGGGCTACGAGCAGTACTTC.

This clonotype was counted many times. CDR3: CASSSISSTDTQYF. The CDR3 DNA follows: TGTGCCAGCAGTTCAATTTCGAGCACAGATACGCAGTATTTT. This chain links TRBV12-3 or TRBV12-4 with TRBJ2-3; D is unclear. Trimming cost V 4 bases and J 0 bases, with 8 bases left between them. The CDR3 has 14 amino acids.

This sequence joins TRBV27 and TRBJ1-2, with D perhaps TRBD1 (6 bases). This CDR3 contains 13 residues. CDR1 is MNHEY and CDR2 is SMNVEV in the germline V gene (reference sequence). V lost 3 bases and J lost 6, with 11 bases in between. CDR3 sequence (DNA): TGTGCCAGCAGTTTTACGGCAGGGGATGGCTACACCTTC. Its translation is CASSFTAGDGYTF.

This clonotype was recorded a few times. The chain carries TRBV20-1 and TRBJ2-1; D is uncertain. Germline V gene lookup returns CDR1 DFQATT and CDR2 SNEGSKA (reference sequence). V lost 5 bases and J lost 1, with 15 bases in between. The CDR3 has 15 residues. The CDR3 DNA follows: TGCAGTGCTTTCAGGCCCGACGGGTCCTACAATGAGCAGTTCTTC. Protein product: CSAFRPDGSYNEQFF.

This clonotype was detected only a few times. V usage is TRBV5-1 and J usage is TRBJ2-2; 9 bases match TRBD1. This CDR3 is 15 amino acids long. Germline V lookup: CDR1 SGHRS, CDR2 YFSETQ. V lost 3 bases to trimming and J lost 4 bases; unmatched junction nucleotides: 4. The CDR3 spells CASSYGDRATGELFF. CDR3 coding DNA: TGCGCCAGCAGCTACGGGGACAGGGCCACCGGGGAGCTGTTTTTT.